This TCR beta chain appears in the sequencing data of a study of cytomegalovirus exposure and HLA in healthy donors. Study summary: There were approximately 80 million unique TCRs (from HLA-typed donors) in an early data release.

A multiplex PCR was run with 60 Vbeta primers and 13 Jbeta primers. The method was immunoSEQ multiplex PCR; TCRdb's version includes in-frame clones alone and lacks a portion of them. The top ten clones hold around 2.3% of a sample with 150,000 to 160,000 clones, 74% of them seen once. Per the germline V gene, CDR1 is SGDLS and CDR2 is YYNGEE. V was clipped by 3 bases and J by 9 bases; unmatched bases: 4. There are 14 residues in the CDR3. The rearrangement uses TRBV9 and TRBJ1-6; 9 nucleotides match TRBD1. The specimen was PBMCs. The source is a man aged 25 to 40 in good health and CMV-seronegative. CDR3 sequence: CASSAGQGGSPLHF. The DNA of the CDR3 is TGTGCCAGCAGCGCGGGACAGGGTGGTTCACCCCTCCACTTT.